This TCR beta chain was recorded in a study of blood T cell repertoires in COVID-19. In the authors' methods: Counts of nucleated cells, estimated from reference gene primer amplification, were obtained. Assay used: immunoSEQ multiplex PCR; TCRdb lists only in-frame clones, some missing. That table gives V, J and clone size, and the DNA gave D and trimming. The table shows a few hundred thousand clones, with about 88% occurring only once. CDR3 length equals 16 residues. The ends were cut back, 2 bases at V and 0 bases at J, with 11 bases in the middle. The V gene's germline CDR1 is SGHAT and CDR2 FQNNGV.

Sequencing was done on a sample of PBMCs or T cells enriched from blood (not recorded which). The chain joins TRBV11-2 to TRBJ1-3; no clear D gene. This clonotype was sampled from a woman in her 30s who had recovered from COVID-19. The CDR3 DNA sequence: TGTGCCAGCAGCTTATTCCCCGGGAGCTCTGGAAACACCATATATTTT. This translates into CASSLFPGSSGNTIYF.